This is a list of T cell receptor beta chains from one sample in a study of T cells in Graves' hyperthyroidism and ophthalmopathy. In TCRdb, the multiplex PCR reads were re-called with MiXCR into one record per CDR3 protein. The sample shows about 400,000 distinct CDR3 sequences, about a sixth of them seen only once. The sequencing input was blood. Every receptor here comes from a woman aged 18-30 years with Graves' hyperthyroidism that later progressed to Graves' ophthalmopathy. Both conserved end residues are part of each CDR3. Each record gives: D gene, J gene, CDR3 length, V gene, clone size, CDR3 protein, CDR3 DNA. D genes are given only for firm matches. Size values are once, few and many counts, or a class for expanded clones, and some rows have none.

D gene: TRBD1; J gene: TRBJ1-1; CDR3 length: 17; V gene: TRBV11-2; clone size: many; CDR3 protein: CASSLPGQGVENTEAFF; CDR3 DNA: TGTGCCAGCAGCTTACCCGGACAGGGGGTTGAGAACACTGAAGCTTTCTTT
D gene: -; J gene: TRBJ1-2; CDR3 length: 12; V gene: TRBV7-9; clone size: many; CDR3 protein: CASSTGNYGYTF; CDR3 DNA: TGTGCCAGCAGTACAGGGAACTATGGCTACACCTTC
D gene: -; J gene: TRBJ2-7; CDR3 length: 15; V gene: TRBV3-1; clone size: many; CDR3 protein: CASSFRGGESYEQYF; CDR3 DNA: TGTGCCAGCAGCTTCAGGGGCGGGGAGTCCTACGAGCAGTACTTC
D gene: -; J gene: TRBJ1-6; CDR3 length: 14; V gene: TRBV2; clone size: -; CDR3 protein: CASSESRVNSPLHF; CDR3 DNA: TGTGCCAGCAGTGAATCCCGGGTTAATTCACCCCTCCACTTT
D gene: TRBD2; J gene: TRBJ2-1; CDR3 length: 16; V gene: TRBV20-1; clone size: many; CDR3 protein: CSARDTSGYTYNEQFF; CDR3 DNA: TGCAGTGCTAGAGATACTAGCGGGTATACCTACAATGAGCAGTTCTTC
D gene: -; J gene: TRBJ2-1; CDR3 length: 21; V gene: TRBV11-2; clone size: many; CDR3 protein: CASSLVLPNPQIPSSYNEQFF; CDR3 DNA: TGTGCCAGCAGCTTAGTACTACCCAATCCACAGATACCCAGCTCCTACAATGAGCAGTTCTTC
D gene: -; J gene: TRBJ1-1; CDR3 length: 14; V gene: TRBV4-1; clone size: -; CDR3 protein: CASSQTDRNTEAFF; CDR3 DNA: TGCGCCAGCAGCCAAACGGACAGGAACACTGAAGCTTTCTTT
D gene: -; J gene: TRBJ2-1; CDR3 length: 11; V gene: TRBV12-3/TRBV12-4; clone size: many; CDR3 protein: CASSSSSEQFF; CDR3 DNA: TGTGCCAGCAGTTCTTCCTCTGAGCAGTTCTTC
D gene: -; J gene: TRBJ2-7; CDR3 length: 15; V gene: TRBV15; clone size: many; CDR3 protein: CATSRDRDGFYEQYF; CDR3 DNA: TGTGCCACCAGCAGAGATCGGGACGGTTTCTACGAGCAGTACTTC
D gene: TRBD1; J gene: TRBJ2-7; CDR3 length: 17; V gene: TRBV4-1; clone size: -; CDR3 protein: CASSQDFRIQGFREQYF; CDR3 DNA: TGCGCCAGCAGCCAAGATTTTCGGATACAGGGGTTCCGGGAGCAGTACTTC
D gene: -; J gene: TRBJ2-5; CDR3 length: 14; V gene: TRBV29-1; clone size: few; CDR3 protein: CSVEARLSKETQYF; CDR3 DNA: TGCAGCGTTGAAGCGAGACTTTCTAAAGAGACCCAGTACTTC
D gene: -; J gene: TRBJ1-6; CDR3 length: 14; V gene: TRBV28; clone size: many; CDR3 protein: CASSSTGKDSPLHF; CDR3 DNA: TGTGCCAGCAGTTCGACAGGAAAAGATTCACCCCTCCACTTT
D gene: -; J gene: TRBJ1-5; CDR3 length: 15; V gene: TRBV19; clone size: few; CDR3 protein: CASSSREAVGRPQHF; CDR3 DNA: TGTGCCAGTAGTAGCCGGGAGGCAGTCGGGCGGCCCCAGCATTTT
D gene: TRBD1; J gene: TRBJ2-2; CDR3 length: 13; V gene: TRBV27; clone size: many; CDR3 protein: CASRGDSTGELFF; CDR3 DNA: TGTGCCAGCAGAGGGGACAGCACCGGGGAGCTGTTTTTT
D gene: TRBD1; J gene: TRBJ1-4; CDR3 length: 12; V gene: TRBV2; clone size: many; CDR3 protein: CASMRTGEKLFF; CDR3 DNA: TGTGCCAGCATGAGGACAGGGGAAAAACTGTTTTTT
D gene: -; J gene: TRBJ2-1; CDR3 length: 13; V gene: TRBV15; clone size: -; CDR3 protein: CATSTWSGDEQFF; CDR3 DNA: TGTGCCACCAGCACCTGGTCTGGGGATGAGCAGTTCTTC
D gene: TRBD1; J gene: TRBJ2-7; CDR3 length: 13; V gene: TRBV12-3/TRBV12-4; clone size: -; CDR3 protein: CASQTGIVNEQYF; CDR3 DNA: TGTGCCAGCCAGACAGGGATCGTAAACGAGCAGTACTTC
D gene: -; J gene: TRBJ2-2; CDR3 length: 14; V gene: TRBV19; clone size: -; CDR3 protein: CASLMGQNTGELFF; CDR3 DNA: TGTGCCAGCCTAATGGGGCAGAACACCGGGGAGCTGTTTTTT
D gene: TRBD2; J gene: TRBJ2-1; CDR3 length: 13; V gene: TRBV12-3/TRBV12-4; clone size: many; CDR3 protein: CASSLAGVYEQFF; CDR3 DNA: TGTGCCAGCAGCCTAGCGGGAGTCTATGAGCAGTTCTTC
D gene: -; J gene: TRBJ2-3; CDR3 length: 19; V gene: TRBV4-3; clone size: few; CDR3 protein: CASSPRPPGTEAVTDTQYF; CDR3 DNA: TGCGCCAGCAGCCCCCGACCCCCAGGGACCGAAGCGGTAACAGATACGCAGTATTTT
D gene: TRBD2; J gene: TRBJ2-5; CDR3 length: 15; V gene: TRBV6-2/TRBV6-3; clone size: many; CDR3 protein: CASRPPAGGPETQYF; CDR3 DNA: TGTGCCAGCAGACCCCCGGCGGGAGGGCCAGAGACCCAGTACTTC
D gene: TRBD2; J gene: TRBJ2-7; CDR3 length: 13; V gene: TRBV7-9; clone size: -; CDR3 protein: CAGMASGEYEQYF; CDR3 DNA: TGTGCCGGGATGGCTAGCGGGGAGTACGAGCAGTACTTC
D gene: -; J gene: TRBJ2-1; CDR3 length: 16; V gene: TRBV15; clone size: many; CDR3 protein: CATSREGGQSYNEQFF; CDR3 DNA: TGTGCCACCAGCAGAGAGGGGGGACAGTCCTACAATGAGCAGTTCTTC
D gene: TRBD1; J gene: TRBJ1-6; CDR3 length: 15; V gene: TRBV20-1; clone size: -; CDR3 protein: CSARHRGDYNSPLHF; CDR3 DNA: TGCAGTGCTAGACACAGGGGGGACTATAATTCACCCCTCCACTTT
D gene: TRBD2; J gene: TRBJ2-1; CDR3 length: 13; V gene: TRBV11-3; clone size: many; CDR3 protein: CASSFSGSNEQFF; CDR3 DNA: TGTGCCAGCAGCTTTAGCGGGAGCAATGAGCAGTTCTTC
D gene: TRBD2; J gene: TRBJ2-2; CDR3 length: 17; V gene: TRBV5-5; clone size: many; CDR3 protein: CASKNLAGVPNTGELFF; CDR3 DNA: TGTGCCAGCAAGAACTTAGCGGGAGTGCCGAACACCGGGGAGCTGTTTTTT
D gene: TRBD2; J gene: TRBJ2-5; CDR3 length: 19; V gene: TRBV28; clone size: many; CDR3 protein: CASSLFSSSTSGRGETQYF; CDR3 DNA: TGTGCCAGCAGTTTATTCTCGTCTTCGACTAGCGGGAGGGGAGAGACCCAGTACTTC
D gene: -; J gene: TRBJ1-1; CDR3 length: 13; V gene: TRBV12-5; clone size: -; CDR3 protein: CASGIGWNTEAFF; CDR3 DNA: TGTGCTAGTGGGATAGGTTGGAACACTGAAGCTTTCTTT
D gene: -; J gene: TRBJ2-3; CDR3 length: 14; V gene: TRBV30; clone size: many; CDR3 protein: CAWSSSAVLDTQYF; CDR3 DNA: TGTGCCTGGAGTTCTAGCGCCGTTTTAGATACGCAGTATTTT
D gene: -; J gene: TRBJ2-3; CDR3 length: 10; V gene: TRBV2; clone size: many; CDR3 protein: CASSSDTQYF; CDR3 DNA: TGTGCCAGCAGTTCAGATACGCAGTATTTT
D gene: -; J gene: TRBJ2-1; CDR3 length: 13; V gene: TRBV29-1; clone size: many; CDR3 protein: CSVAGTLYNEQFF; CDR3 DNA: TGCAGCGTGGCCGGGACACTATACAATGAGCAGTTCTTC
D gene: -; J gene: TRBJ1-4; CDR3 length: 16; V gene: TRBV24-1; clone size: -; CDR3 protein: CATSDGTLATNEKLFF; CDR3 DNA: TGTGCCACCAGTGACGGGACTCTTGCAACTAATGAAAAACTGTTTTTT
D gene: -; J gene: TRBJ1-2; CDR3 length: 17; V gene: TRBV6-5; clone size: many; CDR3 protein: CASSYSVGDGPFYGYTF; CDR3 DNA: TGTGCCAGCAGTTACTCCGTAGGGGACGGCCCTTTCTATGGCTACACCTTC
D gene: -; J gene: TRBJ2-7; CDR3 length: 13; V gene: TRBV5-1; clone size: few; CDR3 protein: CASFGQARHEQYF; CDR3 DNA: TGCGCCAGCTTCGGCCAGGCTCGGCACGAGCAGTACTTC
D gene: -; J gene: TRBJ2-3; CDR3 length: 15; V gene: TRBV18; clone size: -; CDR3 protein: CASSPVTAFTDTQYF; CDR3 DNA: TGTGCCAGCTCACCGGTGACAGCATTCACGGATACGCAGTATTTT
D gene: -; J gene: TRBJ2-5; CDR3 length: 15; V gene: TRBV15; clone size: few; CDR3 protein: CATTGASETKETQYF; CDR3 DNA: TGTGCCACCACCGGGGCGTCAGAAACAAAGGAGACCCAGTACTTC
D gene: -; J gene: TRBJ2-6; CDR3 length: 19; V gene: TRBV28; clone size: many; CDR3 protein: CASSLFTGQGPSGANVLTF; CDR3 DNA: TGTGCCAGCAGTTTATTCACGGGGCAGGGCCCCTCTGGGGCCAACGTCCTGACTTTC
D gene: TRBD1; J gene: TRBJ1-2; CDR3 length: 15; V gene: TRBV6-2/TRBV6-3; clone size: many; CDR3 protein: CASSLTGGVNYGYTF; CDR3 DNA: TGTGCCAGCAGCCTCACAGGGGGAGTCAACTATGGCTACACCTTC
D gene: -; J gene: TRBJ1-3; CDR3 length: 15; V gene: TRBV10-3; clone size: few; CDR3 protein: CAISGGGSSGNTIYF; CDR3 DNA: TGTGCCATCAGTGGCGGGGGGTCCTCTGGAAACACCATATATTTT
D gene: -; J gene: TRBJ2-5; CDR3 length: 14; V gene: TRBV20-1; clone size: many; CDR3 protein: CSALGGHQGETQYF; CDR3 DNA: TGCAGTGCACTCGGGGGACACCAGGGAGAGACCCAGTACTTC
D gene: -; J gene: TRBJ2-5; CDR3 length: 12; V gene: TRBV15; clone size: -; CDR3 protein: CATSRDRGTQYF; CDR3 DNA: TGTGCCACCAGCAGAGATAGGGGGACCCAGTACTTC